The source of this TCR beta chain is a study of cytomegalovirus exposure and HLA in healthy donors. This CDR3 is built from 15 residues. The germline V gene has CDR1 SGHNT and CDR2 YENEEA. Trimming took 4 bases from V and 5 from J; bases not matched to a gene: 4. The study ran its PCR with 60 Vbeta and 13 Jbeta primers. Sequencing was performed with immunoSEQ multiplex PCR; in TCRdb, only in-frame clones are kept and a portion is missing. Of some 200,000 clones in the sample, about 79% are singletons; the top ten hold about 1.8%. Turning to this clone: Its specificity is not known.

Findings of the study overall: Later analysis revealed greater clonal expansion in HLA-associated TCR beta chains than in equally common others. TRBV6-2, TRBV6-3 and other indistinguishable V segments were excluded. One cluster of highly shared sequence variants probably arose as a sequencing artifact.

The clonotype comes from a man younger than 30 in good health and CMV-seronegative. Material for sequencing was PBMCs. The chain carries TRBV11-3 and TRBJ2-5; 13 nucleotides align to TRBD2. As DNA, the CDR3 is TGTGCCAGCAGCTCCGGACTAGCGGGAGAGGAGACCCAGTACTTC. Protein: CASSSGLAGEETQYF. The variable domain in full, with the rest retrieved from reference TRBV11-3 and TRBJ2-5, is EAGVVQSPRYKIIEKKQPVAFWCNPISGHNTLYWYLQNLGQGPELLIRYENEEAVDDSQLPKDRFSAERLKGVDSTLKIQPAELGDSAVYLCASSSGLAGEETQYFGPGTRLLVL.